The rows below give T cell receptor beta chains drawn from one sample of a study of shared clonotypes between healthy human individuals. The repertoire was sequenced with immunoSEQ multiplex PCR; TCRdb's copy has only in-frame clones and lacks some. The table has fewer than 650,000 clones, roughly four fifths seen once; the top ten hold 9.5% to 15%. The sample comprised PBMCs. These receptors originate from a woman in her forties in good health. Some clones in this sample may be carry-over from other donors' samples. CDR3s include the opening cysteine and the closing phenylalanine or tryptophan. A D gene is named only where the DNA matches it firmly. Not every row has a clone size; where given, it reads once, few, many or a size class.

TRBV28	TRBJ2-5	NA	NA	CASSTAGETQYF	TGTGCCAGCAGTACCGCAGGGGAGACCCAGTACTTC
TRBV7-2	TRBJ2-3	NA	TRBD1	CASSWIPGQGARGTDTQYF	TGTGCCAGCAGCTGGATCCCGGGACAGGGGGCAAGGGGCACAGATACGCAGTATTTT
TRBV2	TRBJ2-7	once	NA	CASSFMKAMHF	TGTGCCAGCAGTTTTATGAAGGCTATGCACTTC
TRBV9	TRBJ2-1	once	TRBD2	CASSVGLAAFEQFF	TGTGCCAGCAGCGTAGGACTAGCGGCATTTGAGCAGTTCTTC
TRBV29-1	TRBJ2-3	NA	TRBD2	CSVGTSGNTDTQYF	TGCAGCGTTGGGACTAGCGGGAACACAGATACGCAGTATTTT
TRBV5-5	TRBJ2-3	NA	NA	CASRTATLSLTQYF	TGTGCCAGTAGGACAGCTACCCTTTCGCTGACGCAGTATTTT
TRBV28	TRBJ2-3	NA	NA	CASSLPDTRSTDTQYF	TGTGCCAGCAGTTTGCCCGACACGAGATCCACAGATACGCAGTATTTT
TRBV28	TRBJ1-4	NA	NA	CASSRQMPTNEKLFF	TGTGCCAGCAGTCGGCAGATGCCAACTAATGAAAAACTGTTTTTT
TRBV6-5	TRBJ2-7	NA	NA	CASSKTATYEQYF	TGTGCCAGCAGTAAGACAGCCACCTACGAGCAGTACTTC
TRBV9	TRBJ2-2	NA	NA	CASTHPNEGSNTGELFF	TGTGCCAGCACCCACCCTAACGAGGGCTCGAACACCGGGGAGCTGTTTTTT
TRBV19	TRBJ2-6	NA	TRBD1	CASSGQVAVLTF	TGTGCCAGTAGTGGACAGGTTGCCGTCCTGACTTTC
TRBV11-3	TRBJ2-2	NA	TRBD1	CASSLHRGPDTGELFF	TGTGCCAGCAGCCTTCACAGGGGGCCGGACACCGGGGAGCTGTTTTTT
TRBV5-6	TRBJ1-5	once	NA	CASSSRFSSGYQPQHF	TGTGCCAGCAGCTCCCGATTCAGTAGTGGTTATCAGCCCCAGCATTTT
TRBV15	TRBJ2-7	NA	NA	CATSRVRGSYEQYF	TGTGCCACCAGCAGAGTACGGGGATCCTACGAGCAGTACTTC
TRBV7-9	TRBJ2-1	NA	TRBD2	CASSLAASGSTKFF	TGTGCCAGCAGCTTAGCGGCTAGCGGGAGTACGAAGTTCTTC
TRBV6-6	TRBJ2-7	once	TRBD2	CASGSGTGEQYF	TGTGCCAGCGGAAGCGGGACGGGCGAGCAGTACTTC
TRBV27	TRBJ2-3	NA	TRBD2	CASSLGGLAGELTQYF	TGTGCCAGCAGTTTAGGTGGCCTAGCGGGAGAACTTACGCAGTATTTT
TRBV7-8	TRBJ1-1	NA	NA	CASSLARRNTEAFF	TGTGCCAGCAGCTTAGCGCGCAGAAACACTGAAGCTTTCTTT
TRBV11-2	TRBJ2-3	NA	NA	CASSLREMGTDTQYF	TGTGCCAGCAGCTTAAGAGAGATGGGCACAGATACGCAGTATTTT
TRBV7-2	TRBJ2-5	NA	NA	CASSLVAGTLGETQYF	TGTGCCAGCAGCTTAGTAGCCGGAACCCTTGGGGAGACCCAGTACTTC
TRBV7-9	TRBJ2-5	NA	NA	CASSLWDSQETQYF	TGTGCCAGCAGCTTATGGGACTCCCAAGAGACCCAGTACTTC
TRBV7-8	TRBJ1-5	once	NA	CASSFILGPQHF	TGTGCCAGCAGCTTCATACTAGGGCCCCAGCATTTT
TRBV30	TRBJ1-1	NA	NA	CAWSRDRGAFF	TGTGCCTGGAGTCGCGATCGGGGGGCTTTCTTT
TRBV30	TRBJ1-4	NA	TRBD1	CAWSRPGDSYTNEKLFF	TGTGCCTGGAGTCGACCTGGGGACAGCTACACTAATGAAAAACTGTTTTTT
TRBV29-1	TRBJ2-7	NA	TRBD1	CSVEGPGQGPYEQYF	TGCAGCGTTGAAGGGCCGGGACAGGGACCCTACGAGCAGTACTTC
TRBV20-1	TRBJ2-7	NA	NA	CSAPRLEQYF	TGCAGTGCGCCAAGACTCGAGCAGTACTTC
TRBV6-5	TRBJ2-7	NA	NA	CASSYNGEQYF	TGTGCCAGCAGTTACAACGGGGAGCAGTACTTC
TRBV7-6	TRBJ2-7	NA	TRBD1	CASSLVFPGTGVPDEQYF	TGTGCCAGCAGCTTAGTGTTCCCCGGGACAGGAGTACCGGACGAGCAGTACTTC
TRBV18	TRBJ2-1	NA	NA	CASSPVGNEQFF	TGTGCCAGCTCACCGGTAGGCAATGAGCAGTTCTTC